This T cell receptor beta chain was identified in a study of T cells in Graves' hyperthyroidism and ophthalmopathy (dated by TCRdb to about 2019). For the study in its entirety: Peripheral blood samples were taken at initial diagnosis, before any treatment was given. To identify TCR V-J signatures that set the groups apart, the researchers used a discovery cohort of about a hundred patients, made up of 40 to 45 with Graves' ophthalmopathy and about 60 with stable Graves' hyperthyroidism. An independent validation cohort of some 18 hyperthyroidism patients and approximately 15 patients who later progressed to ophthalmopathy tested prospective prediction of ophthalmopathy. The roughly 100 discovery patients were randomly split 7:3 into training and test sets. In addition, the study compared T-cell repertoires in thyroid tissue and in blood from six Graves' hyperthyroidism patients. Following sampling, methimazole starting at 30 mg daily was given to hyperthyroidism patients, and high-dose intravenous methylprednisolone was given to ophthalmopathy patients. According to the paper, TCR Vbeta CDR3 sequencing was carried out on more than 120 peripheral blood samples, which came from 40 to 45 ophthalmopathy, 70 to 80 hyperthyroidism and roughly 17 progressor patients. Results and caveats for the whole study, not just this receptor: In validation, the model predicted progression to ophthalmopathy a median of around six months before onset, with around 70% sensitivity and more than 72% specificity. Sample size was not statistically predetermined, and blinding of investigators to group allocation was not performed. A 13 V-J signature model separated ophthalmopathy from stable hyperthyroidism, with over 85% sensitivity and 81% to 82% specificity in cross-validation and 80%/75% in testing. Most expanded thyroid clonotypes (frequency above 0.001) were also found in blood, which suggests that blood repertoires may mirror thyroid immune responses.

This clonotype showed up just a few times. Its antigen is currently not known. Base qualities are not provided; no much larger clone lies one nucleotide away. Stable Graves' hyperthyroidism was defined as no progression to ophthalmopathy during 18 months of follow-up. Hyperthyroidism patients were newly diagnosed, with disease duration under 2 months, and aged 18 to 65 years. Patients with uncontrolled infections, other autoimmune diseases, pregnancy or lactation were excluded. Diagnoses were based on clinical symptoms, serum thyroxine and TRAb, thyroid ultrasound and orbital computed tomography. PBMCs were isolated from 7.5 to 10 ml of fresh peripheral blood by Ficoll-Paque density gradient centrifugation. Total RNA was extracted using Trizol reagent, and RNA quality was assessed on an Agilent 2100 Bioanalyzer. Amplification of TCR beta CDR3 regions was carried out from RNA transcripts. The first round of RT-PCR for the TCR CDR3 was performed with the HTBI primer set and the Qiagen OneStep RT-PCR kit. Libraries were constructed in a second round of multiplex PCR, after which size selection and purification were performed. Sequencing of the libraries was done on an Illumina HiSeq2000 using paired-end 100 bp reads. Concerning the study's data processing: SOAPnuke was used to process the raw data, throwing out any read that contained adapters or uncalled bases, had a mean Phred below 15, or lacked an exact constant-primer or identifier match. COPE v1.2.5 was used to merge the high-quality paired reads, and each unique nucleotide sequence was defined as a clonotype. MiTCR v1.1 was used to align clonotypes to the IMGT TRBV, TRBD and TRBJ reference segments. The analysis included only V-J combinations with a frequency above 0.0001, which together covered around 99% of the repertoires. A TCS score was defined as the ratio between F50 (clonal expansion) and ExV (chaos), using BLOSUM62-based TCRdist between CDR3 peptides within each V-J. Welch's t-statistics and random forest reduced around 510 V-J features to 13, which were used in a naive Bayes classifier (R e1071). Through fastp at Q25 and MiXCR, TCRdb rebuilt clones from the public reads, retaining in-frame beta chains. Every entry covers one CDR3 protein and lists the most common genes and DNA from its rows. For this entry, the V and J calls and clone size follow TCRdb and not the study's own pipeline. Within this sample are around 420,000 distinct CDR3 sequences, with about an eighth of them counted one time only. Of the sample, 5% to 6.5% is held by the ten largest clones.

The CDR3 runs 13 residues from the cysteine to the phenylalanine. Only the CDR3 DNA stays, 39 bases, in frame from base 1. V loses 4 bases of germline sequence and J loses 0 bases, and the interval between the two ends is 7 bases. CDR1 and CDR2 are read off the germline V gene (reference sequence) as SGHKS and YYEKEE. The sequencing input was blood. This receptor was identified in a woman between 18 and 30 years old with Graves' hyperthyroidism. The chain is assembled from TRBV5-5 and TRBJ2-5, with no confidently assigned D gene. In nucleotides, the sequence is TGTGCCAGCAGCCGCTGGGACCAAGAGACCCAGTACTTC. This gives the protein CASSRWDQETQYF. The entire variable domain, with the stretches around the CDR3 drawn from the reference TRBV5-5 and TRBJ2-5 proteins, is DAGVTQSPTHLIKTRGQQVTLRCSPISGHKSVSWYQQVLGQGPQFIFQYYEKEERGRGNFPDRFSARQFPNYSSELNVNALLLGDSALYLCASSRWDQETQYFGPGTRLLVL.